Included here is one T cell receptor (beta chain) sequence, with context. Antigen unknown. The junction shows a germline mismatch at one end, possibly a read error. The record originates from a study of T cell responses to AZD1222 COVID-19 vaccine. Notes on the study in general: Clonal diversity may have been underestimated in mostly white British donors. Unmutated variant regions are reportedly the target of nearly half of TCRs that are spike-specific.

Here immunoSEQ multiplex PCR was the method, and the copy in TCRdb shows in-frame clones only, minus some. The sample has over 100,000 clones, approximately 88% seen once. Germline-derived CDR1 and CDR2 are SGHRS and YFSETQ. The CDR3 loop spans 12 amino acids. Sequencing used peripheral blood, obtained on day 0 of AZD1222 vaccination. The rearrangement joins TRBV5-1 to TRBJ2-1, with D perhaps matching TRBD2 (6 bases). The TCR sequence derives from an adult in good health. The CDR3 DNA reads TGCGCCAGCAGCGGAAGGGACTCCGCGAGGATCTTC. Its translation is CASSGRDSARIF. Full variable domain (outside the CDR3, taken from reference TRBV5-1 and TRBJ2-1): KAGVTQTPRYLIKTRGQQVTLSCSPISGHRSVSWYQQTPGQGLQFLFEYFSETQRNKGNFPGRFSGRQFSNSRSEMNVSTLELGDSALYLCASSGRDSARIFGPGTRLTVL.